Presented here are 20 T cell receptor beta chains from one specimen sequenced in a study of blood T cell repertoires in COVID-19. Sequencing was performed with immunoSEQ multiplex PCR; in TCRdb, only in-frame clones are kept and a portion is missing. The sample consists of around 380,000 clones, 81% of them appearing once. Sequencing was carried out using peripheral blood. These receptors originate from a human donor with acute or convalescent COVID-19. The donor label of this sample is uncertain.

V gene TRBV29-1 combines with J gene TRBJ2-3, with 12 positions matching TRBD2. Germline V CDR1 and CDR2: SQVTM, ANQGSEA. V was clipped by 7 bases and J by 1 base; unmatched bases: 3. The CDR3 sequence is 14 residues long. Here the CDR3 reads CSARTSGGTDTQYF. The CDR3 nucleotides read TGCAGCGCCAGGACTAGCGGGGGCACAGATACGCAGTATTTT.

This sequence joins TRBV7-8 and TRBJ2-7; D uncertain. Trimming stripped 2 bases from V and 3 bases from J, with 5 bases between. Germline V gene sequence: CDR1 SGHVS, CDR2 FQNEAQ. The CDR3 length is 12 residues. For the CDR3, the DNA is TGTGCCAGCAGCTTAAACAGCTACGAGCAGTACTTC. It yields the protein CASSLNSYEQYF.

The chain has TRBV19 and TRBJ1-1, with no clear D. This CDR3 region has 11 residues. Germline V gene data show CDR1 as LNHDA and CDR2 as SQIVND (reference sequence). Between the trimmed V and J ends, which lost 7 bases and 0 bases, there was a span of 3 bases. The CDR3 DNA reads as TGTGCCAGTATTATGAACACTGAAGCTTTCTTT. Amino acids: CASIMNTEAFF.

The chain links TRBV5-5 to TRBJ1-1, with D possibly TRBD1 on 6 matching bases. Germline V gene data show CDR1 as SGHKS and CDR2 as YYEKEE (reference sequence). V lost 4 bases and J 4 bases, leaving 17 bases between the germline ends. The CDR3 has 15 amino acids. CDR3 sequence: CASSLKQGWSTEAFF. CDR3 in DNA: TGTGCCAGCAGCCTTAAACAGGGTTGGAGCACTGAAGCTTTCTTT.

This clone came up a few times. This rearrangement joins TRBV19 to TRBJ1-4, with 10 bases that match TRBD1. Germline lookup yields CDR1 LNHDA and CDR2 SQIVND (reference sequence). The junction had 6 bases not matched to a gene; V was cut back by 5 bases and J by 0 bases. The CDR3 is made up of 17 amino acids. CDR3 nucleotides: TGTGCCAGTAGTCCGATGGACAGGGGGACAACTAATGAAAAACTGTTTTTT. Its protein is CASSPMDRGTTNEKLFF.

J is TRBJ1-5 and V is TRBV3-1 (or the pseudogene TRBV3-2); 9 nucleotides align to TRBD1. Germline CDR1 reads LGHDT; CDR2 reads YNNKEL (reference sequence). V shed 5 bases and J 2 bases; nucleotides not matched to a gene: 4. CDR3 size: 15 residues. The CDR3 sequence is CASSSDRGGNQPQHF. CDR3 DNA: TGTGCCAGCAGCTCGGACAGGGGTGGCAATCAGCCCCAGCATTTT.

The V and J genes are TRBV30 and TRBJ2-7; 8 positions agree with TRBD2. This CDR3 contains 16 residues. The germline CDR1 and CDR2 sequences are GTSNPN and SVGIG (reference sequence). The V and J ends lost 1 base and 2 bases, in that order; junction bases with no gene match: 10. The CDR3: CAWSAAGAGGPYEQYF. CDR3 nucleotides: TGTGCCTGGAGTGCCGCCGGTGCGGGAGGACCCTACGAGCAGTACTTC. The complete variable domain, with remaining parts taken from reference TRBV30 and TRBJ2-7, reads SQTIHQWPATLVQPVGSPLSLECTVEGTSNPNLYWYRQAAGRGLQLLFYSVGIGQISSEVPQNLSASRPQDRQFILSSKKLLLSDSGFYLCAWSAAGAGGPYEQYFGPGTRLTVT.

This chain joins TRBV19 and TRBJ2-6; the match to TRBD1 covers 8 bases. With V trimmed by 9 bases and J by 0 bases, 7 bases remained unmatched. This CDR3 is 16 amino acids long. Germline loops: CDR1 LNHDA, CDR2 SQIVND (reference sequence). CDR3 protein: CASGDRMSSGANVLTF. Written as DNA, the CDR3 is TGTGCCAGCGGGGACAGGATGAGCTCTGGGGCCAACGTCCTGACTTTC.

The count of this clone is one. This sequence joins TRBV7-2 and TRBJ1-1; the match to TRBD1 covers 7 bases. Trimming removed 0 bases from V and 0 bases from J; junction bases left unmatched: 1. From germline, CDR1 is SGHTA and CDR2 FQGNSA. This CDR3 region has 15 residues. The CDR3 region is CASSLAGTVNTEAFF. For the CDR3, the DNA is TGTGCCAGCAGCTTAGCTGGGACAGTGAACACTGAAGCTTTCTTT.

The chain employs TRBV5-4 and TRBJ2-3; no definite D call. Germline CDR1 and CDR2: SGHNT and YYREEE (reference sequence). Trimming shortened V by 3 bases and J by 3 bases, and 20 bases separated the two germline ends. The CDR3 covers 17 residues. CDR3: CASSSGALLGRTDTQYF. The CDR3 nucleotides read TGTGCCAGCAGCTCGGGTGCCCTTCTAGGAAGAACAGATACGCAGTATTTT.

CDR3 nucleotides: TGTGCCAGCAGGGGACATGAAGACTACGAGCAGTACTTC. Translating it yields CASRGHEDYEQYF. The rearrangement joins TRBV6-5 to TRBJ2-7, with D perhaps matching TRBD1 (6 bases). V gave up 6 bases and J gave up 3 bases, with 12 bases separating them. Germline V gene lookup returns CDR1 MNHEY and CDR2 SVGAGI. The length of the CDR3 is 13 residues.

The V call is TRBV6-5, the J call TRBJ1-2; D not certain. Looked up from germline, CDR1 is MNHEY and CDR2 is SVGAGI. V was pared by 6 bases and J by 5 bases, with 13 bases between. This CDR3 is 13 amino acids long. CDR3 sequence (DNA): TGTGCCAGCAGAATTGACTGGAGGTATGGCTACACCTTC. Translated, it gives CASRIDWRYGYTF.

The V gene is TRBV11-3, the J gene TRBJ2-7; the D gene is possibly TRBD2 (5 bases). The CDR3 is made up of 13 amino acids. Between the trimmed V and J ends, which lost 0 bases and 4 bases, there was a span of 7 bases. CDR1 is SGHNT, CDR2 YENEEA, per germline. The CDR3 reads CASSLEAGYEQYF. CDR3 DNA: TGTGCCAGCAGCTTAGAGGCGGGTTACGAGCAGTACTTC.

The V gene is TRBV6-5, the J gene TRBJ2-1; tentative D call: TRBD2 (5 bases). The CDR3 is 14 amino acids. CDR1 is MNHEY, CDR2 SVGAGI, per germline. The V gene lost 6 bases and the J gene lost 10 bases, with 19 bases spanning the gap. The CDR3 nucleotides read TGTGCCAGCAGCCGACGGGGATCCCCGAGGGAGCAGTTCTTC. This encodes CASSRRGSPREQFF.

The chain links TRBV4-2 to TRBJ1-5, with a possible D match to TRBD1 (5 bases). Germline loops: CDR1 LGHNA, CDR2 YNFKEQ. The CDR3 has 13 residues. Trimming removed 4 bases from V and 7 bases from J, with 11 bases in between. CDR3 DNA sequence: TGTGCCAGCAGCCGGGGCGCTGGGCAGCCCCAGCATTTT. It encodes CASSRGAGQPQHF.

The chain carries TRBV6-1 and TRBJ1-5, with a weak D call TRBD1 (5 bases). V gave up 1 base and J gave up 7 bases, with 14 bases separating them. The V gene's germline CDR1 is MNHNS and CDR2 SASEGT. CDR3 size: 15 residues. Written as DNA, the CDR3 is TGTGCCAGCAGTGAAGGGCAGGGTGAAGAGCAGCCCCAGCATTTT. It codes for CASSEGQGEEQPQHF.

J is TRBJ2-7 and V is TRBV29-1; D unresolved. Germline loops: CDR1 SQVTM, CDR2 ANQGSEA. The length of the CDR3 is 12 residues. V was clipped by 4 bases and J by 3 bases, with 10 bases between them. CDR3 sequence reads: CSVAGSNYEQYF. The CDR3 DNA sequence: TGCAGCGTTGCCGGGTCCAACTACGAGCAGTACTTC.

This clone has only a few counts. The rearrangement links TRBV7-6 to TRBJ1-2, with a possible D match to TRBD1 (5 bases). The germline CDR1 and CDR2 sequences are SGHVS and FNYEAQ. The V end lost 7 bases, the J end lost 7 bases, and 19 bases lay between the germline ends. The CDR3 is made up of 14 amino acids. The CDR3 sequence: CASTQGRRQSGYTF. Written as DNA, the CDR3 is TGTGCCAGCACCCAGGGCAGGCGTCAGAGTGGCTACACCTTC. Using reference TRBV7-6 and TRBJ1-2 for the parts outside the CDR3, the full variable domain is GAGVSQSPRYKVTKRGQDVALRCDPISGHVSLYWYRQALGQGPEFLTYFNYEAQQDKSGLPNDRFSAERPEGSISTLTIQRTEQRDSAMYRCASTQGRRQSGYTFGSGTRLTVV.

This chain connects TRBV30 to TRBJ1-1, with TRBD1 identical over 12 bases. V was clipped by 4 bases and J by 4 bases; unmatched bases: 10. The germline V gene has CDR1 GTSNPN and CDR2 SVGIG (reference sequence). The CDR3 has 16 residues. This chain's CDR3 is CAWKPGQGARGTEAFF. The DNA of the CDR3 is TGTGCCTGGAAGCCGGGACAGGGGGCGCGTGGCACTGAAGCTTTCTTT.

This chain connects TRBV18 to TRBJ2-7, with D possibly matching TRBD1 (6 bases). Germline CDR1 is KGHSH and CDR2 is LQKENI. Trimming removed 3 bases from V and 5 bases from J, with 14 bases in between. This CDR3 is 14 amino acids long. The CDR3, as DNA: TGTGCCAGCTCACCGGGGGCCTTGGGGGACGAGCAGTACTTC. It encodes CASSPGALGDEQYF.